This T cell receptor (beta chain) was profiled in a study of sequential checkpoint blockade in melanoma. TCRdb's copy holds only in-frame clones and misses some; the assay was immunoSEQ multiplex PCR. This sample carries some 26,000 clones, roughly four fifths of them seen once, and the ten largest clones take roughly 22%. CDR3 length: 17 residues. Looked up from germline, CDR1 is LNHDA and CDR2 is SQIVND (reference sequence). The V end lost 8 bases, the J end lost 0 bases, and 17 bases lay between the germline ends. Stated treatment: randomized to nivolumab then ipilimumab (arm A) or the reverse (arm B).

The clonotype was recovered from a human donor with melanoma. The genes are TRBV19 and TRBJ2-6; D is possibly TRBD2 (6 bases). Material: CD8+ T cells sorted from blood (inferred from file names), obtained from a patient given nivolumab and ipilimumab in sequence. CDR3 region: CASHPWDFSSGANVLTF. In DNA form, the CDR3 reads TGTGCCAGTCATCCTTGGGACTTCAGCTCTGGGGCCAACGTCCTGACTTTC.